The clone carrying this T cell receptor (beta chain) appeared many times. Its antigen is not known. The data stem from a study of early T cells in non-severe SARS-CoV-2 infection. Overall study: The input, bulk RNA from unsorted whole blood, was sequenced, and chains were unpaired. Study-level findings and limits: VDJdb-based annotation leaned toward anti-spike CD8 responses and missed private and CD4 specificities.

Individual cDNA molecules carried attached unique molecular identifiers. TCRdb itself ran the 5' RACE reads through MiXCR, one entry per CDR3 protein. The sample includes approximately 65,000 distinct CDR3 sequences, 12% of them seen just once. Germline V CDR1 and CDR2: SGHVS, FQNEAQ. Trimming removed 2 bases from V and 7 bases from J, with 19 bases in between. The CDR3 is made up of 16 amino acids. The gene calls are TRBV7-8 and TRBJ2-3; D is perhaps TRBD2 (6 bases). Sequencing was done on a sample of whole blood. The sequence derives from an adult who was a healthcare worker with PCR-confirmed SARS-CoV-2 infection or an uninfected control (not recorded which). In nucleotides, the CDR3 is TGTGCCAGCAGCTTACGAGCGGGCCCCACAATCCATACGCAGTATTTT. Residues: CASSLRAGPTIHTQYF. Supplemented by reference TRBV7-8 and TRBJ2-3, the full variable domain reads GAGVSQSPRYKVAKRGQDVALRCDPISGHVSLFWYQQALGQGPEFLTYFQNEAQLDKSGLPSDRFFAERPEGSVSTLKIQRTQQEDSAVYLCASSLRAGPTIHTQYFGPGTRLTVL.